A selection of T cell receptor beta chains follows, all from one sample in a study of shared clonotypes between healthy human individuals. Data came from immunoSEQ multiplex PCR; TCRdb stores just in-frame clones and leaves some out. The sample records about 960,000 clones, 70% to 85% being singletons. The sequencing sample was made of memory CD4+ T cells sorted from blood. The receptors stem from a man aged 18 to 29 in good health. The CDR3 runs from the conserved cysteine through the conserved F or W. A D gene is named only where the DNA matches it firmly. Expanded clones are given a class, and other clones once, few, many or no size at all.

D	V	J	length	size	CDR3	DNA
TRBD1	TRBV28	TRBJ1-4	16	NA	CASSLNLGQGFGKLFF	TGTGCCAGCAGTCTTAACTTGGGACAGGGGTTTGGAAAACTGTTTTTT
NA	TRBV30	TRBJ1-3	14	NA	CALQDGNSGNTIYF	TGTGCCCTACAGGACGGCAACTCTGGAAACACCATATATTTT
TRBD1	TRBV6-1	TRBJ2-7	15	NA	CASNRQGVGSDEQYF	TGTGCCAGCAACAGACAGGGGGTTGGATCGGACGAGCAGTACTTC
TRBD1	TRBV2	TRBJ2-1	15	NA	CASSETGKGSNEQFF	TGTGCCAGCAGTGAGACAGGGAAAGGGTCCAATGAGCAGTTCTTC
NA	TRBV18	TRBJ1-3	15	NA	CASSPSAASGNTIYF	TGTGCCAGCTCACCGTCGGCCGCCTCTGGAAACACCATATATTTT
TRBD1	TRBV18	TRBJ1-2	13	NA	CASSRDSLYGYTF	TGTGCCAGCTCAAGGGACAGTCTCTATGGCTACACCTTC
NA	TRBV5-1	TRBJ2-1	15	few	CASSLFSNPYNEQFF	TGCGCCAGCAGCTTGTTTAGCAACCCCTACAATGAGCAGTTCTTC
TRBD2	TRBV10-3	TRBJ2-1	15	NA	CAICDGGGAYNEQFF	TGTGCCATCTGTGATGGCGGGGGGGCTTACAATGAGCAGTTCTTC
TRBD2	TRBV30	TRBJ2-7	14	NA	CAWRGDYTTSEQYF	TGTGCCTGGAGGGGGGACTACACAACCTCCGAGCAGTACTTC
TRBD1	TRBV29-1	TRBJ2-2	13	NA	CSVVEGATGELFF	TGCAGCGTTGTTGAGGGGGCCACCGGGGAGCTGTTTTTT
NA	TRBV19	TRBJ1-4	21	NA	CASSIGFDWWQTEATNEKLFF	TGTGCCAGTAGTATAGGCTTCGATTGGTGGCAGACAGAAGCAACTAATGAAAAACTGTTTTTT
NA	TRBV19	TRBJ2-6	19	few	CASSTVGRHLLSGANVLTF	TGTGCCAGTAGTACGGTGGGCAGGCATTTACTCTCTGGGGCCAACGTCCTGACTTTC
TRBD1	TRBV9	TRBJ2-3	15	NA	CASSVGTPGTGAQYF	TGTGCCAGCAGCGTTGGAACGCCTGGGACAGGGGCGCAGTATTTT